The next 10 T cell receptor beta chains were all read from a single sample in a study of CD8 T cells in Susac syndrome. Reverse transcription used roughly 0.5 to 1 ug RNA and random hexamers. TCRdb passed the immunoSEQ multiplex PCR reads through MiXCR, listing each CDR3 protein once. The sample records 150,000 to 200,000 distinct CDR3 sequences, over 85% being singletons. Sample: CD4+ T cells from PBMCs. These receptors were collected from a human donor in good health.

The chain joins TRBV5-1 to TRBJ2-7, with D hard to call. Looked up from germline, CDR1 is SGHRS and CDR2 is YFSETQ. This CDR3 contains 13 residues. V was shortened by 4 bases and J by 2 bases, with 10 bases between the two germline ends. CDR3 sequence: CASSPDSTYEQYF. The CDR3 DNA follows: TGCGCCAGCAGCCCCGACTCTACCTACGAGCAGTACTTC.

V and J are TRBV4-3 and TRBJ2-2; D is unresolved. Germline assignment: CDR1 LGHNA and CDR2 YSLEER. V gave up 0 bases and J gave up 5 bases, with 7 bases separating them. The CDR3 is 14 residues long. The CDR3 reads CASSQELETGELFF. DNA of the CDR3: TGCGCCAGCAGCCAAGAGCTGGAGACCGGGGAGCTGTTTTTT.

The genes are TRBV7-2 and TRBJ2-7; 7 positions agree with TRBD2. Germline-derived CDR1 and CDR2 are SGHTA and FQGNSA. V lost 5 bases, J lost 3 bases, and 13 bases stayed unmatched. This CDR3 is 16 amino acids long. CDR3 bases: TGTGCCAGCAGCCCCCGGGGAGGGGACCTGCTCTACGAGCAGTACTTC. Its protein is CASSPRGGDLLYEQYF.

This clonotype came up once. The V gene is TRBV29-1, the J gene TRBJ2-3; D not resolved. This CDR3 region has 11 residues. V dropped 6 bases and J dropped 4 bases, with 8 bases sitting between them. Germline V gene lookup returns CDR1 SQVTM and CDR2 ANQGSEA. The CDR3 DNA reads TGCAGCGTCCTAATAGCAGATACGCAGTATTTT. This sequence encodes CSVLIADTQYF.

The chain links TRBV9 to TRBJ2-1; D remains ambiguous. Germline lookup yields CDR1 SGDLS and CDR2 YYNGEE. The CDR3 has 14 residues. Trimming took off 0 bases at V and 8 bases at J, with 12 bases between the two ends. CDR3 loop: CASSVAARPDEQFF. The CDR3 DNA sequence: TGTGCCAGCAGCGTAGCTGCCAGACCTGATGAGCAGTTCTTC.

V is TRBV10-3 and J is TRBJ2-3, with TRBD1 as a possible D gene (6 bases). The V and J ends lost 4 bases and 5 bases respectively, with 7 bases between them. CDR3 length equals 12 residues. CDR1 ENHRY and CDR2 SYGVKD come from the germline V gene. The CDR3 reads CAISAGEDTQYF. CDR3 in DNA: TGTGCCATCAGTGCAGGGGAAGATACGCAGTATTTT.

This clonotype was seen only a few times. The chain employs TRBV3-1 and TRBJ2-2; D ambiguous. Germline CDR1 reads LGHDT; CDR2 reads YNNKEL (reference sequence). Between the trimmed V and J ends, which lost 6 bases and 4 bases, there was a span of 6 bases. This CDR3 is built from 12 residues. CDR3 sequence: CASSLPTGELFF. CDR3 DNA sequence: TGTGCCAGCAGTCTGCCCACCGGGGAGCTGTTTTTT.

The rearrangement joins TRBV11-2 to TRBJ2-1, with D perhaps being TRBD1 or TRBD2 (6 bases each). Looked up from germline, CDR1 is SGHAT and CDR2 is FQNNGV. V lost 1 base to trimming and J lost 6 bases, with 10 bases between them. The CDR3 has 14 residues. The CDR3 nucleotides read TGTGCCAGCAGCTTAGCGGGGGCCTCCAATGAGCAGTTCTTC. Its translation: CASSLAGASNEQFF.

The sample holds a few counts of this clonotype. The chain recombines TRBV13 with TRBJ2-7, with D uncertain. The germline V gene has CDR1 PRHDT and CDR2 FYEKMQ (reference sequence). The CDR3 sequence is 13 residues long. Trimming removed 1 base at V and 2 bases at J, with 6 bases between. The CDR3 here is CASSLDSPYEQYF. The CDR3 DNA reads as TGTGCCAGCAGCTTAGACAGCCCCTACGAGCAGTACTTC.

The V and J genes are TRBV30 and TRBJ2-2; D not resolved. Germline CDR1 GTSNPN, CDR2 SVGIG (reference sequence). V lost 2 bases and J 10 bases, leaving 8 bases between the germline ends. This CDR3 has 11 residues. The CDR3: CAWSLGSELFF. In nucleotides, the CDR3 is TGTGCCTGGAGTTTAGGCTCGGAGCTGTTTTTT. Drawing the rest from reference TRBV30 and TRBJ2-2, the complete variable domain is SQTIHQWPATLVQPVGSPLSLECTVEGTSNPNLYWYRQAAGRGLQLLFYSVGIGQISSEVPQNLSASRPQDRQFILSSKKLLLSDSGFYLCAWSLGSELFFGEGSRLTVL.